The table lists the clone carrying this T cell receptor beta chain with many counts. This CDR3 is also generated by other DNA sequences in the sample. Repertoires were generated with immunoSEQ multiplex PCR, while TCRdb's copy carries only in-frame clones and drops some. This sample has about 490,000 clones; 81% occur once, and the top ten carry 12%. Germline values: CDR1 SGHRS, CDR2 YFSETQ. CDR3 size: 13 residues. V lost 0 bases and J 0 bases, leaving 4 bases between the germline ends. This record belongs to a study of shared clonotypes between healthy human individuals. The chain couples TRBV5-1 to TRBJ2-7; D is ambiguous. The sequence came from a woman between 40 and 50 years old in good health. Some clones in this sample may be carry-over from other donors' samples. The sequenced sample consisted of PBMCs. DNA for the CDR3: TGCGCCAGCAGCTTGGCCGGCTCCTACGAGCAGTACTTC. It encodes CASSLAGSYEQYF.